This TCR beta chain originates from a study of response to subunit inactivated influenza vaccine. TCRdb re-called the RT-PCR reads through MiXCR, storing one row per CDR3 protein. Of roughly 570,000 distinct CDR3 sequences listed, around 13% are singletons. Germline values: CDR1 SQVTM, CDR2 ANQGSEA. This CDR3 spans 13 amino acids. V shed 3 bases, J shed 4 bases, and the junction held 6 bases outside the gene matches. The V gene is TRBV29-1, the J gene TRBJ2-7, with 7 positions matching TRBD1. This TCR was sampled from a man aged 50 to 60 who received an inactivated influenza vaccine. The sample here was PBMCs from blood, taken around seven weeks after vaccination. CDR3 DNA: TGCAGCGTTGACCAGCCAGGGGGTTACGAGCAGTACTTC. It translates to CSVDQPGGYEQYF.